This is a list of T cell receptor beta chains from one sample in a study of blood T cell repertoires in COVID-19. The assay was immunoSEQ multiplex PCR, and TCRdb's table has in-frame clones only and misses some. The sample gives some 52,000 clones, about nine tenths of which show up once; around 3.1% is in the top ten. Sample: peripheral blood. All receptors come from a human donor in a cohort sampled during active COVID-19. CDR3s include the opening cysteine and the closing phenylalanine or tryptophan. A D gene is named only where the DNA matches it firmly. Size is stated for part of the rows, as once, few or many counts, or as a class when the clone is expanded.

clone size,V gene,J gene,D gene,CDR3 DNA,CDR3 protein
-,TRBV27,TRBJ2-2,TRBD2,TGTGCCAGCAGTTTACTAGCGGGAGTCACCGGGGAGCTGTTTTTT,CASSLLAGVTGELFF
-,TRBV19,TRBJ1-2,TRBD1,TGTGCCAGTAGTCAAAGGGGGCTCTATGGCTACACCTTC,CASSQRGLYGYTF
-,TRBV6-2/TRBV6-3,TRBJ2-3,TRBD2,TGTGCCAGCAGTCCAAACCGACAGGGAACTAGCGGGACCCGTTACACAGATACGCAGTATTTT,CASSPNRQGTSGTRYTDTQYF
-,TRBV18,TRBJ1-4,-,TGTGCCAGCTCACCAGAGTCCGGGGATGAAAAACTGTTTTTT,CASSPESGDEKLFF
-,TRBV27,TRBJ1-6,-,TGTGCCAGCAGTTTTCGCCAGTTTAATTCACCCCTCCACTTT,CASSFRQFNSPLHF
-,TRBV7-6,TRBJ2-3,TRBD2,TGTGCCAGCAGCTTCGCGGAGGGGCTAGCGGGAGTGAGCACAGATACGCAGTATTTT,CASSFAEGLAGVSTDTQYF
-,TRBV2,TRBJ1-6,TRBD1,TGTGCCAGCAGCGAGACAGGGGGCGGTTCACCCCTCCACTTT,CASSETGGGSPLHF
-,TRBV11-2,TRBJ1-1,-,TGTGCCAGCAGCTTTGGTTTTAGCACTGAAGCTTTCTTT,CASSFGFSTEAFF
-,TRBV19,TRBJ1-6,TRBD1,TGTGCCAGTAGTGTAGGGGGCGTAAGTTCACCCCTCCACTTT,CASSVGGVSSPLHF
-,TRBV11-2,TRBJ1-5,-,TGTGCCAGCAGCCCAGGTCCAGCCCAGCCCCAGCATTTT,CASSPGPAQPQHF
-,TRBV11-2,TRBJ2-7,TRBD2,TGTGCCAGCAGCCGATTCTCTAGCGGGATGAGCTTAGCCGAGCAGTACTTC,CASSRFSSGMSLAEQYF
once,TRBV28,TRBJ2-6,-,TGTGCCAGCAGGACAGGTGAGGCTGGGGCCAACGTCCTGACTTTC,CASRTGEAGANVLTF
-,TRBV5-1,TRBJ2-7,TRBD2,TGCGCCAGCAGGACTAGCGGGAGGGCCTACGAGCAGTACTTC,CASRTSGRAYEQYF
-,TRBV24-1,TRBJ2-3,-,TGTGCCACCTCAGGATATAGCACAGATACGCAGTATTTT,CATSGYSTDTQYF
-,TRBV7-9,TRBJ2-7,-,TGTGCCAGCAGCACCGGGACTCCATATGAGCAGTACTTC,CASSTGTPYEQYF
-,TRBV10-3,TRBJ2-1,-,TGTGCCATCAGTGACTTAAGGCCCCGGGTCACTACTAATGAGCAGTTCTTC,CAISDLRPRVTTNEQFF
-,TRBV10-3,TRBJ1-2,-,TGTGCCATCAGCCAGTCTAACTATGGCTACACCTTC,CAISQSNYGYTF
-,TRBV24-1,TRBJ2-7,-,TGTGCCACCGGAGACTACGGGGAGCAGTACTTC,CATGDYGEQYF
-,TRBV19,TRBJ1-1,TRBD1,TGTGCCAGTAGGAGGACAGGTCTTACCAACTCTGAAGCTTTCTTT,CASRRTGLTNSEAFF
-,TRBV10-1,TRBJ2-3,TRBD2,TGCGCCAGCAGTGAGTCGGGCGGACTAGCGGGAGGCACAGATACGCAGTATTTT,CASSESGGLAGGTDTQYF
-,TRBV7-3,TRBJ2-2,TRBD2,TGTGCCAGCAGCTTGACTAGCGGAGTCTACACCGGGGAGCTGTTTTTT,CASSLTSGVYTGELFF
-,TRBV27,TRBJ1-1,-,TGTGCCAGCAGTTTTTCAGGGCTGAACACTGAAGCTTTCTTT,CASSFSGLNTEAFF
-,TRBV30,TRBJ2-2,TRBD2,TGTGCCTGGAGGCCCGGGACTAGCACCGGGGAGCTGTTTTTT,CAWRPGTSTGELFF
-,TRBV25-1,TRBJ2-2,TRBD2,TGTGCCAGCAGTAGGACTAGCGGGTTCACCGGGGAGCTGTTTTTT,CASSRTSGFTGELFF
-,TRBV18,TRBJ2-7,-,TGTGCCAGCTCATCGAAACACTACGAGCAGTACTTC,CASSSKHYEQYF
-,TRBV25-1,TRBJ1-1,-,TGTGCCAGCAGCCCCGGGACAATGAACACTGAAGCTTTCTTT,CASSPGTMNTEAFF
-,TRBV19,TRBJ1-1,TRBD1,TGTGCCAGTAGTCCAACTGGACAGGGGAACACTGAAGCTTTCTTT,CASSPTGQGNTEAFF
-,TRBV10-2,TRBJ2-7,-,TGCGCCAGCAGCCTAAGGGTGGAGGGAAGCTCCTACGAGCAGTACTTC,CASSLRVEGSSYEQYF
-,TRBV2,TRBJ2-7,TRBD2,TGTGCCAGCTTTGGTCAGGGAGGGTTCTACGAGCAGTACTTC,CASFGQGGFYEQYF
-,TRBV27,TRBJ2-7,-,TGTGCCAGCAACCCGGGCTTTGAAGGACTCGCGTTGTACGAGCAGTACTTC,CASNPGFEGLALYEQYF
-,TRBV30,TRBJ2-7,-,TGTGCCTGGAGTCCTACAGGGACCCCCCCCTACGAGCAGTACTTC,CAWSPTGTPPYEQYF
-,TRBV5-1,TRBJ1-1,-,TGCGCCAGCAGCTTGGGGGCGTACACTGAAGCTTTCTTT,CASSLGAYTEAFF
-,TRBV7-2,TRBJ1-4,TRBD1,TGTGCCAGCAGCTTAGGGGACAGGGGGTTTTCAAAACTGTTTTTT,CASSLGDRGFSKLFF
-,TRBV6-6,TRBJ2-5,-,TGTGCCAGCAGTTACTCGAGGCAGGGGGGAGAGACCCAGTACTTC,CASSYSRQGGETQYF
-,TRBV6-1,TRBJ1-2,-,TGTGCCAGCAGTGCCGGTTTTTGGAGGCAAGTTCGGGGCTACACCTTC,CASSAGFWRQVRGYTF
-,TRBV11-2,TRBJ1-2,-,TGTGCCAGCAGCTTAGAGTACAGGGATCCGGGCTATGGCTACACCTTC,CASSLEYRDPGYGYTF